Presented here are 6 T cell receptor beta chains from one specimen sequenced in a study of molecular identifiers for immune sequencing clone quantification. TCRdb independently ran MiXCR on the PCR reads; one entry per CDR3 protein. The sample comprises about 640,000 distinct CDR3 sequences, nearly 20% of which are singletons, and under 0.95% rests with the top ten. The sample comprised naive CD8+ T cells from blood, with Jurkat cell RNA spiked in. Subset of the sample: FACS-sorted CD8+CD4-CCR7+CD45RA+ naive T cells. The receptors were sampled from a human donor in good health. Some libraries in this study had Jurkat cell RNA spiked in.

About this clonotype itself: The junction and the germline gene differ at one end; a read error may be behind it. The chain couples TRBV27 to TRBJ2-3; no definite D call. This CDR3 spans 12 amino acids. The germline gives CDR1 MNHEY, CDR2 SMNVEV (reference sequence). The CDR3 nucleotides are TGTGCCGGCAGTACCCGCACAGATACGCAGTATTTT. Translating gives CAGSTRTDTQYF.

This clonotype was seen repeatedly, ten times or more. This sequence joins TRBV4-1 and TRBJ2-1; 7 bases are shared with TRBD1. CDR1 and CDR2 (germline): MGHRA, YSYEKL. With V trimmed by 5 bases and J by 5 bases, 6 bases remained unmatched. The CDR3 loop spans 14 amino acids. The CDR3 spells CASSSRQGDNEQFF. The CDR3 DNA follows: TGCGCCAGCAGCTCCCGACAGGGAGACAATGAGCAGTTCTTC.

This clonotype was detected many times. CDR3 protein: CASSYSGQEEYEQYF. CDR3 bases: TGTGCCAGCAGTTACTCGGGACAGGAGGAATACGAGCAGTACTTC. V gene TRBV6-5 combines with J gene TRBJ2-7; TRBD1 matches at 8 bases. J gave up 4 bases and V 0 bases, and 5 bases lay outside the gene matches. CDR1 MNHEY and CDR2 SVGAGI come from the germline V gene. This CDR3 has 15 amino acids.

In its sample, this clonotype was seen many times. This rearrangement joins TRBV11-2 to TRBJ2-1; D is ambiguous. In germline, CDR1 is SGHAT, CDR2 FQNNGV. The CDR3 has 15 residues. V was clipped by 0 bases and J by 7 bases, with 13 bases between them. The CDR3: CASSLDQLPANEQFF. CDR3 bases: TGTGCCAGCAGCTTAGATCAGCTACCAGCGAATGAGCAGTTCTTC. The complete variable domain, with remaining parts taken from reference TRBV11-2 and TRBJ2-1, reads EAGVAQSPRYKIIEKRQSVAFWCNPISGHATLYWYQQILGQGPKLLIQFQNNGVVDDSQLPKDRFSAERLKGVDSTLKIQPAKLEDSAVYLCASSLDQLPANEQFFGPGTRLTVL.

A note on this clonotype: A much larger clone differs from this one at a single base, so this may be a read error. The chain carries TRBV27 and TRBJ2-7; D is perhaps TRBD1 (6 bases). Per germline, CDR1 MNHEY and CDR2 SMNVEV (reference sequence). V gave up 5 bases and J gave up 6 bases, with 14 bases separating them. The CDR3 runs 13 residues. The CDR3 sequence: CASSKAGVGEQYF. DNA of the CDR3: TGTGCCAGCAGTAAGGCAGGGGTAGGCGAGCAGTACTTC.

This clonotype was picked up many times. The chain carries TRBV5-1 and TRBJ2-5, with a possible D match to TRBD1 (6 bases). Germline CDR1 is SGHRS and CDR2 is YFSETQ. This CDR3 spans 15 amino acids. Trimming pared 0 bases from V and 1 base from J, leaving 10 bases between. The CDR3 region is CASSLDGDIQETQYF. The CDR3 region has the DNA TGCGCCAGCAGCTTGGACGGGGACATCCAAGAGACCCAGTACTTC.